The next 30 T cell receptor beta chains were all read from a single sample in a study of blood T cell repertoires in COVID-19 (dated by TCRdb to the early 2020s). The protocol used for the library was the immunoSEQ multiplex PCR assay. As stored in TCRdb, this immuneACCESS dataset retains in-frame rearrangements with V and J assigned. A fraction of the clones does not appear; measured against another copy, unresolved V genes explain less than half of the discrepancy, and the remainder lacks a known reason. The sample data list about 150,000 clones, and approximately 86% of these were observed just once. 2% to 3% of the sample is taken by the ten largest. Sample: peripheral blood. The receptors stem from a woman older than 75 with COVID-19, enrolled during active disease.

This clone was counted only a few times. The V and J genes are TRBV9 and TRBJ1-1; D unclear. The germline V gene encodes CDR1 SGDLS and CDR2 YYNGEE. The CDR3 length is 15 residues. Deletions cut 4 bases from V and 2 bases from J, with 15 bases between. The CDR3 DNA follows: TGTGCCAGCAGCCAAGACCTCTACAGCAACACTGAAGCTTTCTTT. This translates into CASSQDLYSNTEAFF.

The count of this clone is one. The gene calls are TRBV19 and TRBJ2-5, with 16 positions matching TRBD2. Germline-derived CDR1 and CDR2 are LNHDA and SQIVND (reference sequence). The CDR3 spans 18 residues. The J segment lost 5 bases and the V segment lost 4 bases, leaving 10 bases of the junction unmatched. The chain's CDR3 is CASSTPGLAGGPGETQYF. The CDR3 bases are TGTGCCAGTAGTACCCCGGGACTAGCGGGAGGGCCGGGGGAGACCCAGTACTTC. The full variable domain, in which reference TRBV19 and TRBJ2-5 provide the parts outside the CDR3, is DGGITQSPKYLFRKEGQNVTLSCEQNLNHDAMYWYRQDPGQGLRLIYYSQIVNDFQKGDIAEGYSVSREKKESFPLTVTSAQKNPTAFYLCASSTPGLAGGPGETQYFGPGTRLLVL.

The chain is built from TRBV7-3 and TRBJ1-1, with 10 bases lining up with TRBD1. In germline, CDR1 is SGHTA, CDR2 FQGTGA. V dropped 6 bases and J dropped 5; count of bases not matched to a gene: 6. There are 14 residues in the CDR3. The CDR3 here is CASRPGTGDTEAFF. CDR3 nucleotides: TGTGCCAGCAGACCCGGGACAGGGGATACTGAAGCTTTCTTT.

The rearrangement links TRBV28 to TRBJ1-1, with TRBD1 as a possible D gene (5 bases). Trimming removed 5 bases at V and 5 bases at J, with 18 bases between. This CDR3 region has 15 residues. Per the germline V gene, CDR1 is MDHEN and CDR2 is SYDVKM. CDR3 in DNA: TGTGCCAGCAGTCGGGGGTCGGGGCGCGGGACTGAAGCTTTCTTT. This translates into CASSRGSGRGTEAFF.

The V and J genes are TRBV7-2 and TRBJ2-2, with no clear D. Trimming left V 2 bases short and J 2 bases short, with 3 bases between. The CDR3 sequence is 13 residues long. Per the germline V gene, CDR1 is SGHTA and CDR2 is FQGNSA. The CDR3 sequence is CASSLINTGELFF. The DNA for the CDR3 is TGTGCCAGCAGCTTAATAAACACCGGGGAGCTGTTTTTT. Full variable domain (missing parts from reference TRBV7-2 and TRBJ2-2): GAGVSQSPSNKVTEKGKDVELRCDPISGHTALYWYRQSLGQGLEFLIYFQGNSAPDKSGLPSDRFSAERTGGSVSTLTIQRTQQEDSAVYLCASSLINTGELFFGEGSRLTVL.

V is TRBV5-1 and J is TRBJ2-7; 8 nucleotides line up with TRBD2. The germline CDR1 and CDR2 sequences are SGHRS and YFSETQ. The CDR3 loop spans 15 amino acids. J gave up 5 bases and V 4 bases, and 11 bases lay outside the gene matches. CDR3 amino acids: CASSVTAGGGNEQYF. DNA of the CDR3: TGCGCCAGCAGCGTGACCGCGGGGGGTGGGAACGAGCAGTACTTC.

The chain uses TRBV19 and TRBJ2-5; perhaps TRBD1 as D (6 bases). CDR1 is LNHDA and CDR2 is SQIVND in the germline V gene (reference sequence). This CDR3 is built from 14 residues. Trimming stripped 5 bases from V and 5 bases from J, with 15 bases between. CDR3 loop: CASSSRGFWETQYF. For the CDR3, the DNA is TGTGCCAGTAGTTCCAGGGGTTTTTGGGAGACCCAGTACTTC.

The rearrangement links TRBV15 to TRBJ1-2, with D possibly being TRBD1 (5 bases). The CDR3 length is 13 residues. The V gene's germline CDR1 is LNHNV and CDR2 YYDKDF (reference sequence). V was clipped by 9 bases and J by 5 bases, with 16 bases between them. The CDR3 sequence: CATQRGGGYGYTF. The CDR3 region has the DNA TGTGCCACTCAGAGGGGAGGAGGTTATGGCTACACCTTC.

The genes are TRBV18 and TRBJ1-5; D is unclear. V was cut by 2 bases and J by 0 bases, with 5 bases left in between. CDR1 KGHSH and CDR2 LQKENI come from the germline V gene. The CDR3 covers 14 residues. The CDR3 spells CASSPADSNQPQHF. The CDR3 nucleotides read TGTGCCAGCTCACCAGCAGATAGCAATCAGCCCCAGCATTTT.

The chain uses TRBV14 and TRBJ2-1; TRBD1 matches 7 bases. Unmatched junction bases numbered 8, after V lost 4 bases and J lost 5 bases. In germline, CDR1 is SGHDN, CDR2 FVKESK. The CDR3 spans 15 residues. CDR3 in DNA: TGTGCCAGCAGCCCCTCGACAGGGCTAGACAATGAGCAGTTCTTC. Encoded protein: CASSPSTGLDNEQFF.

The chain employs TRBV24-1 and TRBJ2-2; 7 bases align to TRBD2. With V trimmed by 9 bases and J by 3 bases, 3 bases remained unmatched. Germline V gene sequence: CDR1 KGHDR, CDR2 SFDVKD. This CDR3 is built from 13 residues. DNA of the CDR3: TGTGCCACCCGCGGGGGTGACACCGGGGAGCTGTTTTTT. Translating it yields CATRGGDTGELFF.

The CDR3 reads CASSYSRTGTNYGYTF. The CDR3 nucleotides are TGTGCCAGCAGTTACTCCCGGACAGGGACTAACTATGGCTACACCTTC. The chain uses TRBV2 and TRBJ1-2; 8 nucleotides align to TRBD1. V lost 5 bases to trimming and J lost 0 bases; unmatched junction nucleotides: 8. The CDR3 is 16 residues long. Per the germline V gene, CDR1 is SNHLY and CDR2 is FYNNEI.

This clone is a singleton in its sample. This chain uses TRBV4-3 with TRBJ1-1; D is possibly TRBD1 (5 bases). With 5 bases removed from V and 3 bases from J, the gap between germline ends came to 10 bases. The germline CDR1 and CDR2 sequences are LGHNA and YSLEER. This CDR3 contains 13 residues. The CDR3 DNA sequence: TGCGCCAGCAGCTCAGGGAAGGACACTGAAGCTTTCTTT. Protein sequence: CASSSGKDTEAFF.

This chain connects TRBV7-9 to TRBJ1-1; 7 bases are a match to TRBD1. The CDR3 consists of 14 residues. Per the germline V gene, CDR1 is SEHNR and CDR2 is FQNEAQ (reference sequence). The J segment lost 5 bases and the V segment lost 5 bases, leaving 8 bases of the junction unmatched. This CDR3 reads CASSQTGFYTEAFF. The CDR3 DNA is TGTGCCAGCAGCCAGACAGGGTTTTATACTGAAGCTTTCTTT.

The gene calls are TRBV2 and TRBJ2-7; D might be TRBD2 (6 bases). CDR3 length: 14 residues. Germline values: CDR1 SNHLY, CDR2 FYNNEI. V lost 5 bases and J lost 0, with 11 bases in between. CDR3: CASSRDLSSYEQYF. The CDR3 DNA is TGTGCCAGCAGTCGGGACTTGAGCTCCTACGAGCAGTACTTC.

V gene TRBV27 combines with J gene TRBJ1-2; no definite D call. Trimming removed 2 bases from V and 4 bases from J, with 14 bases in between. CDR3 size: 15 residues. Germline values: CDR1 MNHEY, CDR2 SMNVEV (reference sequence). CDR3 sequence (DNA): TGTGCCAGCAGTTTAGCCCCCGGGGTGCCCTATGGCTACACCTTC. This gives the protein CASSLAPGVPYGYTF.

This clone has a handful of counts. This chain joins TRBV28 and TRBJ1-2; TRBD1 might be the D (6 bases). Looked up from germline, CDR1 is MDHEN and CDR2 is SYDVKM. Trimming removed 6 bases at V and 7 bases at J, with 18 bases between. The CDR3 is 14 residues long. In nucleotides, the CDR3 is TGTGCCAGCAGCCCTATCTTACAGGGTGGTGGCTACACCTTC. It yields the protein CASSPILQGGGYTF.

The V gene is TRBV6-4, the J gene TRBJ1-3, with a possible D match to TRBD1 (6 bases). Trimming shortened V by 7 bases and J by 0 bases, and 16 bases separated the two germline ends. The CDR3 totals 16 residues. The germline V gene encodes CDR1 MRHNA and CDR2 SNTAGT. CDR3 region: CASTARGAHSGNTIYF. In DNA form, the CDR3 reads TGTGCCAGCACCGCACGGGGGGCCCACTCTGGAAACACCATATATTTT.

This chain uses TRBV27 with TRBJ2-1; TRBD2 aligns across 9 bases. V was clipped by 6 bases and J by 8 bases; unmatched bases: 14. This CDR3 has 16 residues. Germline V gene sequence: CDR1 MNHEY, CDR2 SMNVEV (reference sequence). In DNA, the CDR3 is TGTGCCAGCAGCCTGATTAGCGGGAGACCTTCCCATGAGCAGTTCTTC. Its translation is CASSLISGRPSHEQFF.

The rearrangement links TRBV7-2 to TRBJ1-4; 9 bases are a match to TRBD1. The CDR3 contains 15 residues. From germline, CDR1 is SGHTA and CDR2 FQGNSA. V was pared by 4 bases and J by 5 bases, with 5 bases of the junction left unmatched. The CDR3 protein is CASSSTGGENEKLFF. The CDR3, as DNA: TGTGCCAGCAGCTCCACAGGGGGCGAAAATGAAAAACTGTTTTTT.

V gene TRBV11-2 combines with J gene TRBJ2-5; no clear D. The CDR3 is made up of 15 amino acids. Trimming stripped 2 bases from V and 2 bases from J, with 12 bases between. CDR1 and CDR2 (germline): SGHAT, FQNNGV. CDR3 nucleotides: TGTGCCAGCAGCTTATGGGCTTCGCGACAAGAGACCCAGTACTTC. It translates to CASSLWASRQETQYF.

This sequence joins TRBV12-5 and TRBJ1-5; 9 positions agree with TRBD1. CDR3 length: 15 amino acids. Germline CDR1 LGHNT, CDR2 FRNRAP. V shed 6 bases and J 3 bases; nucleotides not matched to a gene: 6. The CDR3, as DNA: TGTGCTAGTGGCAAGGGGACAGGGCTCAATCAGCCCCAGCATTTT. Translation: CASGKGTGLNQPQHF.

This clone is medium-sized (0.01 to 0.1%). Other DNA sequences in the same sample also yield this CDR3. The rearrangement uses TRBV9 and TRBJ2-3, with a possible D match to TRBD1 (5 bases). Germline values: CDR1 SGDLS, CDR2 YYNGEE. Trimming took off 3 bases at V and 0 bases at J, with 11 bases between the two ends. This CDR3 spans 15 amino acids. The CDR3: CASSATGTSTDTQYF. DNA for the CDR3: TGTGCCAGCAGCGCCACAGGTACTAGCACAGATACGCAGTATTTT. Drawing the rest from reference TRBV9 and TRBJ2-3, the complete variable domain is DSGVTQTPKHLITATGQRVTLRCSPRSGDLSVYWYQQSLDQGLQFLIQYYNGEERAKGNILERFSAQQFPDLHSELNLSSLELGDSALYFCASSATGTSTDTQYFGPGTRLTVL.

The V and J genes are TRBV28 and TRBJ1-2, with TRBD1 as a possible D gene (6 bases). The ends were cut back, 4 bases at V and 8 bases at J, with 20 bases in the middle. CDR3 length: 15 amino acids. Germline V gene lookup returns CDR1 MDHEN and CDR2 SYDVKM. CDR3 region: CASSSTFRGIWGYTF. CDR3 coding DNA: TGTGCCAGCAGTTCTACCTTTAGGGGGATCTGGGGCTACACCTTC.

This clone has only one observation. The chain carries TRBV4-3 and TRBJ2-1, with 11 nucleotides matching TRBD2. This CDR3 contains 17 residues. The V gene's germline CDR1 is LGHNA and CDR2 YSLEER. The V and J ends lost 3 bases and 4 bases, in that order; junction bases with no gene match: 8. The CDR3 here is CASSHTPGTSGYNEQFF. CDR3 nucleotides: TGCGCCAGCAGCCATACGCCCGGGACTAGCGGTTACAATGAGCAGTTCTTC.

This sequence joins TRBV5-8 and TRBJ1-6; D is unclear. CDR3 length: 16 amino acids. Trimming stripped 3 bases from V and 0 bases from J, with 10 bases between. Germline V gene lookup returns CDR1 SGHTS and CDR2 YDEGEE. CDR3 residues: CASSWSGNSYNSPLHF. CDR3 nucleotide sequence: TGTGCCAGCAGCTGGTCGGGTAACTCCTATAATTCACCCCTCCACTTT. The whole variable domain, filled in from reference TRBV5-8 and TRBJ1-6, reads EAGVTQSPTHLIKTRGQQATLRCSPISGHTSVYWYQQALGLGLQFLLWYDEGEERNRGNFPPRFSGRQFPNYSSELNVNALELEDSALYLCASSWSGNSYNSPLHFGNGTRLTVT.

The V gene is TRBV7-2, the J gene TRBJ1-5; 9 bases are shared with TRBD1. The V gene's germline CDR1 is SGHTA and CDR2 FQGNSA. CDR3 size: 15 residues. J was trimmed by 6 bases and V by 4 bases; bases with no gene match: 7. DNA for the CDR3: TGTGCCAGCAGCTCTGGACAGGGGATTGGTCAGCCCCAGCATTTT. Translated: CASSSGQGIGQPQHF.

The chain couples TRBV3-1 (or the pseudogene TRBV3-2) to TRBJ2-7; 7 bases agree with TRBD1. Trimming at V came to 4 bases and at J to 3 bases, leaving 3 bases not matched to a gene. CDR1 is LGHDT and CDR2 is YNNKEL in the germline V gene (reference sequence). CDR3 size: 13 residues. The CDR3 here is CASSRDRLYEQYF. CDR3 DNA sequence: TGTGCCAGCAGCCGGGACAGACTCTACGAGCAGTACTTC.

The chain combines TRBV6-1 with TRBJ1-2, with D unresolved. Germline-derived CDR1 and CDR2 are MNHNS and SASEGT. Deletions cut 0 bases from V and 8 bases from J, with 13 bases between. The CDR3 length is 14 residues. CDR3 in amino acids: CASSEALGPGGYTF. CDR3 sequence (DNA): TGTGCCAGCAGTGAAGCCCTCGGGCCGGGAGGCTACACCTTC.

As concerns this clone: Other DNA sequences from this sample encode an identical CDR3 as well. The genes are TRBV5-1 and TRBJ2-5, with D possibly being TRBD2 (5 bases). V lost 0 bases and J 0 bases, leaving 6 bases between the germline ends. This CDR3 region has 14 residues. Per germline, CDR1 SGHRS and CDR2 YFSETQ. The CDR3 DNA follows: TGCGCCAGCAGCTTGGCCGGGAACCAAGAGACCCAGTACTTC. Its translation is CASSLAGNQETQYF.